These 12 T cell receptor beta chains were sequenced from one sample in a study of cytomegalovirus exposure and HLA in healthy donors. Data came from immunoSEQ multiplex PCR; TCRdb stores just in-frame clones and leaves some out. The table records 150,000 to 200,000 clones, about 87% of them present only once. The sequenced sample was PBMCs. The receptors originated from a woman under 40 in good health and CMV-seronegative.

The V and J genes are TRBV5-1 and TRBJ2-1, with 10 bases fitting TRBD2. The CDR3 is made up of 15 amino acids. Per the germline V gene, CDR1 is SGHRS and CDR2 is YFSETQ. The V segment lost 3 bases and the J segment 2 bases; nucleotides outside the gene matches: 2. The CDR3 region is CASSSAGGPYNEQFF. In nucleotides, the CDR3 is TGCGCCAGCAGCTCAGCGGGGGGGCCCTACAATGAGCAGTTCTTC.

J is TRBJ2-1 and V is TRBV5-1; a weak D match, TRBD1 (6 bases). CDR1 and CDR2 from the germline V gene are SGHRS and YFSETQ. Trimming stripped 7 bases from V and 9 bases from J, with 26 bases between. The CDR3 covers 16 residues. CDR3 DNA: TGCGCCAGCTTCCCCACCCGCATAAACAGGGATGGTGAGCAGTTCTTC. It codes for CASFPTRINRDGEQFF.

The chain links TRBV11-2 to TRBJ2-3, with a weak D call TRBD2 (7 bases). V lost 5 bases, J lost 2 bases, and 23 bases lay in between. The CDR3 length is 18 residues. Germline CDR1 is SGHAT and CDR2 is FQNNGV. DNA of the CDR3: TGTGCCAGCAGCGGTACGGTTTTCGCGGGGGCGATCACAGATACGCAGTATTTT. Translation gives CASSGTVFAGAITDTQYF.

The chain recombines TRBV7-9 with TRBJ2-5; D not certain. Trimming removed 1 base from V and 5 bases from J, with 5 bases in between. This CDR3 has 12 amino acids. From germline, CDR1 is SEHNR and CDR2 FQNEAQ (reference sequence). DNA for the CDR3: TGTGCCAGCAGCTTAGGTCTTGAGACCCAGTACTTC. It translates to CASSLGLETQYF.

The J gene is TRBJ1-5, the V gene TRBV19; D call uncertain. Trimming took 1 base from V and 2 from J, leaving 15 bases between them. Germline assignment: CDR1 LNHDA and CDR2 SQIVND (reference sequence). The CDR3 consists of 17 residues. The CDR3 here is CASSIVRGVGGNQPQHF. The CDR3 DNA reads TGTGCCAGTAGTATAGTACGGGGAGTCGGGGGCAATCAGCCCCAGCATTTT.

The chain joins TRBV5-6 to TRBJ2-5; TRBD2 matches at 10 bases. CDR1 and CDR2 (germline): SGHDT, YYEEEE. CDR3 length: 16 amino acids. Trimming removed 3 bases from V and 3 bases from J; junction bases left unmatched: 8. CDR3 in DNA: TGTGCCAGCAGCTCCCCTAGCGGGGGATGGGAAGAGACCCAGTACTTC. Translating it yields CASSSPSGGWEETQYF. Supplemented by reference TRBV5-6 and TRBJ2-5, the full variable domain reads DAGVTQSPTHLIKTRGQQVTLRCSPKSGHDTVSWYQQALGQGPQFIFQYYEEEERQRGNFPDRFSGHQFPNYSSELNVNALLLGDSALYLCASSSPSGGWEETQYFGPGTRLLVL.

The rearrangement joins TRBV27 to TRBJ2-7, with a weak D call TRBD2 (5 bases). Trimming pared 7 bases from V and 4 bases from J, leaving 14 bases between. This CDR3 has 13 amino acids. Per germline, CDR1 MNHEY and CDR2 SMNVEV (reference sequence). This CDR3 is CASTLGSGYEQYF. The DNA for the CDR3 is TGTGCCAGCACCCTGGGCAGCGGATACGAGCAGTACTTC.

The V call is TRBV4-2, the J call TRBJ2-7; D might be TRBD1 (5 bases). CDR1 is LGHNA and CDR2 is YNFKEQ in the germline V gene. The CDR3 contains 15 residues. Deletions cut 1 base from V and 3 bases from J, with 13 bases between. The CDR3 DNA is TGTGCCAGCAGCCAAGGTATTGACAGATTCTACGAGCAGTACTTC. Residues: CASSQGIDRFYEQYF.

This chain connects TRBV10-3 to TRBJ2-5; TRBD1 matches at 10 bases. V lost 6 bases and J lost 1; bases outside the gene matches: 2. This CDR3 is 14 amino acids long. CDR1 is ENHRY and CDR2 is SYGVKD in the germline V gene. The CDR3 sequence is CAIRGTGVQETQYF. The CDR3 DNA follows: TGTGCCATCAGAGGGACAGGGGTCCAAGAGACCCAGTACTTC.

The chain uses TRBV5-1 and TRBJ2-7; 9 positions agree with TRBD1. The CDR3 has 15 residues. Germline CDR1 reads SGHRS; CDR2 reads YFSETQ. Trimming removed 5 bases from V and 0 bases from J; junction bases left unmatched: 6. The CDR3 coding sequence is TGCGCCAGCAGGAGAGACAGGGGGAACTCCTACGAGCAGTACTTC. Translated: CASRRDRGNSYEQYF.

The genes are TRBV7-9 and TRBJ1-1, with D unclear. This CDR3 spans 13 amino acids. Germline CDR1 is SEHNR and CDR2 is FQNEAQ (reference sequence). V was shortened by 5 bases and J by 1 base, with 8 bases between the two germline ends. CDR3 sequence (DNA): TGTGCCAGCAGCCCTACCTGGAACACTGAAGCTTTCTTT. It specifies CASSPTWNTEAFF.

The genes are TRBV6-5 and TRBJ1-4; 7 bases align to TRBD1. The CDR3 length is 16 residues. The J segment lost 9 bases and the V segment lost 0 bases, leaving 10 bases of the junction unmatched. The germline gives CDR1 MNHEY, CDR2 SVGAGI. CDR3 sequence: CASSYSRSTGRQKLFF. The CDR3 DNA reads TGTGCCAGCAGTTACTCGAGATCGACAGGGCGACAAAAACTGTTTTTT.